The entry below describes one TCR beta chain. The data were obtained in a study of blood T cells in healthy people across ages. Study-wide context: Per two T cells, about one barcoded beta molecule was captured through template switching.

Using a J-beta primer mix together with a sample-barcoded 5' primer, a second PCR was run for roughly 6 to 11 cycles. The template-switch adaptor, which had 12 random nucleotides, put a tag on each cDNA molecule. Each CDR3 protein gets one entry after TCRdb re-called the 5' RACE reads with MiXCR. The sample contains 1.5 million to 2 million distinct CDR3 sequences, around 48% of which appear only once. V was shortened by 5 bases and J by 0 bases, with 15 bases between the two germline ends. The CDR3 runs 16 residues. Looked up from germline, CDR1 is SGHDT and CDR2 is YYEEEE. This chain links TRBV5-6 with TRBJ2-4; possibly TRBD1 for D (5 bases). This clonotype originated in a woman between 40 and 55 years old in good health. The source material was blood. CDR3 protein: CASRYGQDLAKNIQYF. CDR3 bases: TGTGCCAGCAGATATGGACAAGACTTAGCCAAAAACATTCAGTACTTC.